The entry below describes one T cell receptor beta chain. This record belongs to a study of T-cell reconstitution after alpha-beta-depleted transplantation in children. V lost 4 bases to trimming and J lost 2 bases, with 12 bases between them. The CDR3 has 14 amino acids. CDR1 and CDR2 (germline): SGDLS, YYNGEE. Researchers prepared the TCRbeta library using unique molecular identifiers, the study reports. Via MiXCR, TCRdb re-called the PCR reads, giving one row per CDR3 protein. Of about 540,000 distinct CDR3 sequences listed, 18% are singletons. This sequence originates from a human donor who donated a stem cell graft to a child with acute lymphoblastic leukemia. The rearrangement links TRBV9 to TRBJ1-2; D perhaps matches TRBD1 (6 bases). The material was PBMCs from the stem cell graft donor, obtained from the stem cell graft. CDR3: CASSNTDRNYGYTF. In nucleotides, the CDR3 is TGTGCCAGCAGCAATACCGACAGGAACTATGGCTACACCTTC.